One and the same sample provided the 4 T cell receptor beta chains below, sequenced in a study of T cell responses to AZD1222 COVID-19 vaccine. Here immunoSEQ multiplex PCR was the method, and the copy in TCRdb shows in-frame clones only, minus some. The profile covers 90,000 to 100,000 clones, with 70% to 90% appearing a single time and less than 3% taken by the ten largest. The material sequenced was peripheral blood, taken on day 0 of AZD1222 vaccination. The receptors originated from an adult in good health.

The CDR3 DNA reads as TGTGCCAGTAGTTTGAGAGCAACTAGCGGGAGGTACAATGAGCAGTTCTTC. The encoded protein is CASSLRATSGRYNEQFF. The genes are TRBV19 and TRBJ2-1; the match to TRBD2 covers 12 bases. The CDR3 is made up of 17 amino acids. Germline V CDR1 and CDR2: LNHDA, SQIVND (reference sequence). The V and J ends lost 5 bases and 4 bases, in that order; junction bases with no gene match: 9. The full variable domain, completed using reference TRBV19 and TRBJ2-1, is DGGITQSPKYLFRKEGQNVTLSCEQNLNHDAMYWYRQDPGQGLRLIYYSQIVNDFQKGDIAEGYSVSREKKESFPLTVTSAQKNPTAFYLCASSLRATSGRYNEQFFGPGTRLTVL.

The V call is TRBV7-8, the J call TRBJ1-6; D unclear. Trimming stripped 5 bases from V and 7 bases from J, with 9 bases between. Per germline, CDR1 SGHVS and CDR2 FQNEAQ. There are 13 residues in the CDR3. The CDR3 DNA reads TGTGCCAGCAGCCCCTCGGGGAATTCACCCCTCCACTTT. Translating it yields CASSPSGNSPLHF.

The gene calls are TRBV7-3 and TRBJ2-6; D possibly corresponds to TRBD2 (5 bases). Trimming removed 1 base at V and 0 bases at J, with 13 bases between. The CDR3 runs 18 residues. CDR1 is SGHTA, CDR2 FQGTGA, per germline. This CDR3 is CASSLSGPSHSGANVLTF. CDR3 nucleotides: TGTGCCAGCAGCTTAAGCGGGCCGTCGCACTCTGGGGCCAACGTCCTGACTTTC.

V and J are TRBV7-9 and TRBJ1-1; unclear D gene. V lost 5 bases, J lost 6 bases, and 13 bases lay in between. CDR3 length: 13 amino acids. The V gene's germline CDR1 is SEHNR and CDR2 FQNEAQ (reference sequence). The DNA of the CDR3 is TGTGCCAGCAGCCCCGGCGCAGCACCTGAAGCTTTCTTT. This encodes CASSPGAAPEAFF. Drawing the rest from reference TRBV7-9 and TRBJ1-1, the complete variable domain is DTGVSQNPRHKITKRGQNVTFRCDPISEHNRLYWYRQTLGQGPEFLTYFQNEAQLEKSRLLSDRFSAERPKGSFSTLEIQRTEQGDSAMYLCASSPGAAPEAFFGQGTRLTVV.